One and the same sample provided the 3 T cell receptor beta chains below, sequenced in a study of shared clonotypes between healthy human individuals. Method: immunoSEQ multiplex PCR; TCRdb's copy keeps in-frame clones and lacks some. The sample has around 510,000 clones, about 96% seen once. Sequenced material: naive CD4+ T cells sorted from blood. Subset described: CD45RA+ positively selected. Receptor source: a woman in her 30s in good health.

The chain is built from TRBV11-3 and TRBJ2-1, with D unresolved. V was shortened by 6 bases and J by 5 bases, with 14 bases between the two germline ends. This CDR3 is 14 amino acids long. From germline, CDR1 is SGHNT and CDR2 YENEEA. The CDR3 coding sequence is TGTGCCAGCAGTTTTGGACCACCAAACAATGAGCAGTTCTTC. Its protein product is CASSFGPPNNEQFF. Filled out from reference TRBV11-3 and TRBJ2-1, the complete variable domain reads EAGVVQSPRYKIIEKKQPVAFWCNPISGHNTLYWYLQNLGQGPELLIRYENEEAVDDSQLPKDRFSAERLKGVDSTLKIQPAELGDSAVYLCASSFGPPNNEQFFGPGTRLTVL.

The chain employs TRBV30 and TRBJ2-3; D possibly corresponds to TRBD1 (7 bases). The V and J ends lost 7 bases and 0 bases respectively, with 17 bases between them. CDR1 is GTSNPN, CDR2 SVGIG, per germline (reference sequence). This CDR3 contains 15 residues. The chain's CDR3 is CASQRGTVSTDTQYF. In DNA, the CDR3 is TGTGCCTCCCAACGGGGGACAGTCAGCACAGATACGCAGTATTTT.

This sequence joins TRBV28 and TRBJ2-7, with 9 nucleotides matching TRBD1. This CDR3 is built from 12 residues. The V gene's germline CDR1 is MDHEN and CDR2 SYDVKM. V shed 8 bases and J 3 bases; nucleotides not matched to a gene: 2. The CDR3 coding sequence is TGTGCCAGCGGGGACAGGGTCTACGAGCAGTACTTC. This encodes CASGDRVYEQYF.